This TCR beta chain was recorded in a study of T-cell reconstitution after alpha-beta-depleted transplantation in children. Only a few counts were recorded for this clonotype. What it recognizes is unknown. TCRbeta library construction was performed incorporating unique molecular identifiers. TCRdb ran MiXCR on the PCR reads and lists one entry per CDR3 protein. The sample has approximately 89,000 distinct CDR3 sequences; less than 20% are singletons. Whole-study findings and limits: A year post-transplant, T-cell counts and diversity derived mostly from newly produced T cells.

The receptor was isolated from a male patient aged 2 to 9 who had a stem cell transplant for acute lymphoblastic leukemia, so the T cells may come from the graft donor. This specimen consisted of PBMCs, mostly from graft donor cells, obtained 180 days after TCRalphabeta/CD19-depleted stem cell transplant.

Written as DNA, the CDR3 is TGTGCCAGCAGTGACGGACCTAAAGCTTTCTTT. It codes for CASSDGPKAFF. V gene TRBV6-5 combines with J gene TRBJ1-1; D unclear. In germline, CDR1 is MNHEY, CDR2 SVGAGI. The CDR3 length is 11 residues. Trimming took 5 bases from V and 9 from J, leaving 10 bases between them.